One T cell receptor (beta chain) is described in this entry. Its antigen is unknown. The sample comes from a study of vaccination and CD4 T cells after COVID-19. As for the study in general: Drawing of post-COVID samples took place a median around 110 days after diagnosis (range 35 to 161).

Study-level findings and limits: Only after vaccination were a median about 87% of convalescents' reactive clones seen. Convalescent patients had 304 of 307 vaccine-specific clones showing spike mono-reactivity.

CDR3 length: 13 residues. Trimming took 2 bases from V and 6 from J, leaving 11 bases between them. The Oncomine TCR Beta short-read assay was applied to DNA of cultured CD4+ T cells. TCRdb reprocessed the PCR reads via MiXCR and lists one record per CDR3 protein. The table shows 9,000 to 15,000 distinct CDR3 sequences, with 40% to 50% occurring only once. Treatment noted: roughly ten-day PBMC culture with coronavirus spike peptide pools or control peptides (ViraFEST assay). Medium was half-exchanged with fresh IL-2 medium on days 3 and 7. The sample comprised cultured CD4+ T cells from blood. This rearrangement joins TRBV12-3 or TRBV12-4 to TRBJ2-7; possibly TRBD1 for D (7 bases). The clonotype originates from a human donor with COVID-19. For the CDR3, the DNA is TGTGCCAGCAGTTTAAGACAGGGAGGCGAGCAGTACTTC. As protein: CASSLRQGGEQYF.